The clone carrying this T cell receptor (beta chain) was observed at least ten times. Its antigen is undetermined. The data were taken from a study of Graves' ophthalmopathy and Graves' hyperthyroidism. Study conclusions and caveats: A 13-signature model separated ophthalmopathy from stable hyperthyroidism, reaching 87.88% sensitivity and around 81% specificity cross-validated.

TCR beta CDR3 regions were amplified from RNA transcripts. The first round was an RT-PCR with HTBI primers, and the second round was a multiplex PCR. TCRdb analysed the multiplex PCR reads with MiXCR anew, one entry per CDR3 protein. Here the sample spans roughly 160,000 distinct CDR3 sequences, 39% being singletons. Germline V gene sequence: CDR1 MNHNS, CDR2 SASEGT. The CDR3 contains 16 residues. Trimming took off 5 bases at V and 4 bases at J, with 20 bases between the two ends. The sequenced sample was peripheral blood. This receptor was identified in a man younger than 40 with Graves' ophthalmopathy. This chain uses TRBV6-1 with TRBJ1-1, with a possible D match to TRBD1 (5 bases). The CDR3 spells CASSPGAGPPGTEAFF. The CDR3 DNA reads TGTGCCAGCAGTCCCGGGGCAGGGCCTCCGGGCACTGAAGCTTTCTTT.